The 9 T cell receptor beta chains listed next were all sequenced from one sample in a study of T cells expressing NK-cell markers (dated by TCRdb to between 2020 and 2021). Receptor libraries were prepared by 5' RACE. The run used an Illumina HiSeq 2000. After reprocessing by TCRdb, each CDR3 protein sequence is one entry, and no DNA is given. The table held for this sample gives about 460,000 distinct CDR3 sequences. Of the sample, around 1.4% is held by the ten largest clones. Sequencing was performed on blood T cells: a sorted CD56 or NKG2C T cell subset, CD4+ or CD8+ T cells, or bulk PBMC T cells (not recorded which). The origin of the receptors is a woman in her fifties or sixties in good health. Donor details come from another sample of the same person, matched by shared clones.

The rearrangement links TRBV10-3 to TRBJ1-1. Germline CDR1 ENHRY, CDR2 SYGVKD. The CDR3 extends over 14 amino acids. CDR3 sequence: CAISDLDKNTEAFF.

This chain joins TRBV3-1 and TRBJ2-1. There are 13 residues in the CDR3. The germline gives CDR1 LGHDT, CDR2 YNNKEL (reference sequence). CDR3 protein: CASSQERWYEQFF.

The chain joins TRBV9 to TRBJ2-1. The CDR3 loop spans 15 amino acids. Germline-derived CDR1 and CDR2 are SGDLS and YYNGEE. The CDR3 loop reads CASSTDTSYYNEQFF.

The rearrangement uses TRBV6-8 and TRBJ2-4; TCRdb's D call, TRBD1, is unchecked because there is no DNA. Per germline, CDR1 MNHGY and CDR2 SAAAGT. The CDR3 spans 17 residues. This CDR3 reads CASSPRDRHLAKNIQYF.

This chain connects TRBV6-5 to TRBJ1-2; TCRdb calls TRBD1, which cannot be checked without DNA. The CDR3 loop spans 15 amino acids. Looked up from germline, CDR1 is MNHEY and CDR2 is SVGAGI. The CDR3 is CASSYSGGTGRGYTF.

This chain joins TRBV9 and TRBJ2-2; the D call of TRBD2 rests on TCRdb alone, since no DNA is present to check it. Germline-derived CDR1 and CDR2 are SGDLS and YYNGEE. This CDR3 is 13 amino acids long. The CDR3 sequence: CASSFTSAGELFF.

The chain uses TRBV15 and TRBJ2-1; TCRdb lists TRBD2, though no DNA is available to test this call. This CDR3 has 16 residues. The germline gives CDR1 LNHNV, CDR2 YYDKDF (reference sequence). CDR3 amino acids: CATSRDRVAGVHEQFF.

The chain is built from TRBV6-2 or TRBV6-3 and TRBJ2-1; TCRdb reports TRBD2, a call that lacks DNA to check it against. Germline V lookup: CDR1 MNHEY, CDR2 SVGEGT. CDR3 size: 15 residues. Here the CDR3 reads CASSSGTKINNEQFF.

The chain couples TRBV12-3 or TRBV12-4 to TRBJ2-6; lacking DNA, the TRBD1 call made by TCRdb goes unchecked. The CDR3 spans 19 residues. The CDR3: CASRGTGGSQTSGANVLTF.